This TCR beta chain was profiled in a study of T cell responses to AZD1222 COVID-19 vaccine. The CDR3 is 14 amino acids. The ends were cut back, 0 bases at V and 2 bases at J, with 7 bases in the middle. From germline, CDR1 is SGHRS and CDR2 YFSETQ. Produced via immunoSEQ multiplex PCR; TCRdb's table is partial and in-frame only. The sample lists about 150,000 clones; around 90% were seen once. This TCR was sampled from an adult in good health. V and J are TRBV5-1 and TRBJ2-3, with unresolved D. The starting material was peripheral blood, obtained on day 0 of AZD1222 vaccination. CDR3 residues: CASSLEVTTDTQYF. Written as DNA, the CDR3 is TGCGCCAGCAGCTTGGAAGTGACCACAGATACGCAGTATTTT.